The 24 T cell receptor beta chains given below trace back to one sample, sequenced in a study of type 1 regulatory T cells. For these TCRs, the target antigens are not known. TCRdb reanalysed the reads using MiXCR and keeps one entry per CDR3 protein. Of some 60,000 distinct CDR3 sequences in the sample, approximately 67% were seen once. Sequences were obtained from cultured non-Tr1 T cells, either the whole culture or a sorted T cell fraction (not recorded which). The origin of the receptors is a human donor in good health.

The V and J genes are TRBV6-5 and TRBJ2-5; maybe TRBD2 (6 bases). The CDR3 runs 13 residues. CDR1 MNHEY and CDR2 SVGAGI come from the germline V gene. The V and J ends lost 3 bases and 2 bases respectively, with 7 bases between them. CDR3: CASSYREQETQYF. DNA for the CDR3: TGTGCCAGCAGTTATCGGGAGCAAGAGACCCAGTACTTC.

On this clonotype: Relative to the germline gene, one junction end is altered; a read error may explain this. The J gene is TRBJ1-6, the V gene TRBV9, with D uncertain. Germline V CDR1 and CDR2: SGDLS, YYNGEE. This CDR3 region has 17 residues. CDR3 region: CASSAAKRSSYNSPLHF. The DNA for the CDR3 is TGTGCCAGCAGCGCCGCAAAGCGGAGCTCCTATAATTCACCCCTCCATTTT.

This clonotype was observed a handful of times. V and J are TRBV28 and TRBJ2-1, with D hard to call. The CDR3 loop spans 13 amino acids. Germline V CDR1 and CDR2: MDHEN, SYDVKM. Trimming removed 3 bases at V and 7 bases at J, with 10 bases between. CDR3 amino acids: CASSLGLGNEQFF. DNA for the CDR3: TGTGCCAGCAGTTTGGGTCTAGGGAATGAGCAGTTCTTC.

This rearrangement joins TRBV19 to TRBJ2-7; TRBD2 aligns across 11 bases. Germline V gene data show CDR1 as LNHDA and CDR2 as SQIVND (reference sequence). Trimming at V came to 3 bases and at J to 5 bases, leaving 0 bases not matched to a gene. The CDR3 runs to 13 residues. The CDR3 is CASSMGLADEQYF. DNA for the CDR3: TGTGCCAGTAGTATGGGACTAGCGGACGAGCAGTACTTC.

The chain carries TRBV7-9 and TRBJ2-5, with D unresolved. V gave up 2 bases and J gave up 5 bases, with 6 bases separating them. In germline, CDR1 is SEHNR, CDR2 FQNEAQ (reference sequence). The CDR3 contains 12 residues. The CDR3 here is CASSLIGETQYF. CDR3 bases: TGTGCCAGCAGCTTAATTGGGGAGACCCAGTACTTC.

This clonotype has just a few counts. The rearrangement uses TRBV20-1 and TRBJ2-7, with 12 bases aligning to TRBD1. The V gene end was trimmed by 2 bases and the J gene end by 6 bases; junction bases not matched to a gene: 11. Germline V gene data show CDR1 as DFQATT and CDR2 as SNEGSKA (reference sequence). The CDR3 length is 16 residues. The CDR3 is CSARRRLGQGASEQYF. In DNA form, the CDR3 reads TGCAGTGCTAGACGTCGTCTGGGACAGGGGGCGTCCGAGCAGTACTTC.

This clonotype turned up a few times. The J gene is TRBJ2-3, the V gene TRBV4-2; 9 bases align to TRBD2. The CDR3 runs 18 residues. Germline V gives CDR1 LGHNA, CDR2 YNFKEQ. Unmatched junction bases numbered 10, after V lost 1 base and J lost 2 bases. CDR3 sequence (DNA): TGTGCCAGCAGCCAAGTTCGGTTAGCGGGGGACCTCACAGATACGCAGTATTTT. It is translated as CASSQVRLAGDLTDTQYF.

This clonotype was seen more than once but under ten times. Compared with germline, one end of the junction differs, possibly owing to a read error. This chain uses TRBV12-5 with TRBJ2-3; tentatively, D is TRBD2 (5 bases). Germline CDR1 reads LGHNT; CDR2 reads FRNRAP. The CDR3 runs to 14 residues. Written as DNA, the CDR3 is TGTGCTAGTGGTTTGGATTTAAAGGGAGATCCGCAGTATTTT. Amino acids: CASGLDLKGDPQYF.

V is TRBV27 and J is TRBJ2-7, with no clear D. V was trimmed by 8 bases and J by 3 bases, leaving 8 bases between them. The CDR3 has 11 residues. Per germline, CDR1 MNHEY and CDR2 SMNVEV (reference sequence). Here the CDR3 reads CASSSYYEQYF. CDR3 nucleotide sequence: TGTGCCAGCTCATCCTACTACGAGCAGTACTTC.

This clonotype was seen a handful of times. The V gene is TRBV20-1, the J gene TRBJ2-5; the match to TRBD1 covers 8 bases. V lost 3 bases and J lost 6; bases outside the gene matches: 6. Per the germline V gene, CDR1 is DFQATT and CDR2 is SNEGSKA (reference sequence). This CDR3 has 13 residues. The CDR3 loop is CSARTGAGQTQYF. The CDR3 coding sequence is TGCAGTGCTAGGACAGGGGCCGGTCAGACCCAGTACTTC.

The chain employs TRBV6-6 and TRBJ2-3; unclear D gene. The germline V and J ends were trimmed by 6 bases and 2 bases, with 6 bases remaining between them. The CDR3 length is 12 residues. Looked up from germline, CDR1 is MNHNY and CDR2 is SVGAGI (reference sequence). CDR3 bases: TGTGCCAGCAGCCTGAACACAGATACGCAGTATTTT. This codes for CASSLNTDTQYF.

The V call is TRBV16, the J call TRBJ1-1; D not certain. Germline V gene sequence: CDR1 KGHSY, CDR2 FQNENV. The CDR3 loop spans 14 amino acids. V lost 0 bases and J 0 bases, leaving 5 bases between the germline ends. This CDR3 reads CASSQSTVNTEAFF. The CDR3 DNA is TGTGCCAGCAGCCAATCCACAGTGAACACTGAAGCTTTCTTT.

Concerning this clonotype itself: With a much larger clone just one base away, this may be a read error. The chain combines TRBV20-1 with TRBJ1-2; D possibly corresponds to TRBD1 (6 bases). The CDR3 has 16 residues. Per germline, CDR1 DFQATT and CDR2 SNEGSKA (reference sequence). In nucleotides, the CDR3 is TGCAGTGTTAGAGGGACAATTCGGAGCTCTAACTATGGCTACACCTTC. This translates into CSVRGTIRSSNYGYTF.

The chain combines TRBV20-1 with TRBJ1-4; TRBD1 matches at 8 bases. CDR3 length equals 14 residues. V was clipped by 5 bases and J by 4 bases; unmatched bases: 6. Germline V CDR1 and CDR2: DFQATT, SNEGSKA (reference sequence). This CDR3 is CSAGTGGFNEKLFF. CDR3 nucleotide sequence: TGCAGTGCTGGAACAGGGGGTTTTAATGAAAAACTGTTTTTT.

The rearrangement links TRBV7-9 to TRBJ2-3; 7 bases are shared with TRBD2. The CDR3 has 16 amino acids. The germline gives CDR1 SEHNR, CDR2 FQNEAQ (reference sequence). Germline trimming cut 5 bases from V and 6 bases from J; bases unmatched to any gene: 14. CDR3 nucleotide sequence: TGTGCCAGCAGCCCCGCGCGCTCTAGCGGAGGGGATACGCAGTATTTT. This sequence encodes CASSPARSSGGDTQYF.

This clonotype was seen a few times. The chain joins TRBV24-1 to TRBJ1-2, with 8 bases aligning to TRBD1. The length of the CDR3 is 14 residues. The ends lost 0 bases at V and 8 bases at J; junction bases unmatched: 4. Per the germline V gene, CDR1 is KGHDR and CDR2 is SFDVKD. In DNA form, the CDR3 reads TGTGCCACCAGTGATTTGCGGACAGGGTACGGCTACACCTTC. Protein: CATSDLRTGYGYTF.

The CDR3 protein is CASSLRDNTEAFF. CDR3 nucleotides: TGTGCCAGCAGTCTCCGGGACAACACTGAAGCTTTCTTT. This sequence joins TRBV12-3 or TRBV12-4 and TRBJ1-1; the D gene is possibly TRBD1 (5 bases). The CDR3 is 13 residues long. V was pared by 5 bases and J by 2 bases, with 9 bases between.

This clonotype was picked up a small number of times. The chain links TRBV18 to TRBJ1-4; TRBD1 might be the D (6 bases). V lost 3 bases to trimming and J lost 8 bases, with 13 bases between them. CDR1 and CDR2 from the germline V gene are KGHSH and LQKENI. This CDR3 is built from 14 residues. CDR3 bases: TGTGCCAGCTCACCGGACAGTAATCCGGAAAAACTGTTTTTT. Its protein product is CASSPDSNPEKLFF.

The chain combines TRBV7-8 with TRBJ2-6, with unresolved D. Looked up from germline, CDR1 is SGHVS and CDR2 is FQNEAQ. This CDR3 is built from 12 residues. Between the trimmed V and J ends, which lost 5 bases and 6 bases, there was a span of 5 bases. CDR3 sequence (DNA): TGTGCCAGCAGCAAATCGGCCAACGTCCTGACTTTC. Its protein is CASSKSANVLTF.

The CDR3 reads CASSSDRGWSTEAFF. As DNA, the CDR3 is TGTGCCAGCAGCTCAGACAGGGGATGGAGCACTGAAGCTTTCTTT. The chain recombines TRBV7-9 with TRBJ1-1; 8 bases align to TRBD1. Germline-derived CDR1 and CDR2 are SEHNR and FQNEAQ (reference sequence). Trimming cost V 4 bases and J 4 bases; bases outside gene matches: 8. The CDR3 extends over 15 amino acids.

The chain couples TRBV27 to TRBJ2-1; D perhaps matches TRBD2 (6 bases). Germline V CDR1 and CDR2: MNHEY, SMNVEV (reference sequence). The CDR3 contains 16 residues. Deletions cut 6 bases from V and 5 bases from J, with 20 bases between. The CDR3 region is CASRILGLGLNNEQFF. Written as DNA, the CDR3 is TGTGCCAGCAGGATCCTGGGGTTGGGACTCAACAATGAGCAGTTCTTC.

CDR3 sequence reads: CASEVRGSSYEQYF. The CDR3 bases are TGTGCCAGCGAGGTCCGAGGGAGCTCCTACGAGCAGTACTTC. This rearrangement joins TRBV13 to TRBJ2-7; tentative D call: TRBD2 (5 bases). Germline CDR1 is PRHDT and CDR2 is FYEKMQ (reference sequence). This CDR3 has 14 amino acids. V lost 8 bases and J 0 bases, leaving 14 bases between the germline ends. Together with reference TRBV13 and TRBJ2-7, the CDR3 gives the full variable domain: AAGVIQSPRHLIKEKRETATLKCYPIPRHDTVYWYQQGPGQDPQFLISFYEKMQSDKGSIPDRFSAQQFSDYHSELNMSSLELGDSALYFCASEVRGSSYEQYFGPGTRLTVT.

V and J are TRBV6-5 and TRBJ2-1; 10 bases agree with TRBD2. In germline, CDR1 is MNHEY, CDR2 SVGAGI. V trimming: 5 bases; J trimming: 6 bases; junction bases outside the gene matches: 10. The length of the CDR3 is 16 residues. The CDR3 reads CASSPVLAGGRNEQFF. The CDR3 coding sequence is TGTGCCAGCAGTCCAGTTTTAGCGGGAGGTCGCAATGAGCAGTTCTTC.

This chain links TRBV10-2 with TRBJ2-5; 12 bases align to TRBD2. Losses at the gene ends were 7 bases for V and 5 bases for J; bases not matched to a gene: 2. This CDR3 spans 13 amino acids. Looked up from germline, CDR1 is WSHSY and CDR2 is SAAADI. Written as DNA, the CDR3 is TGCGCCAGCAAGCTAGCGGGAGGGGAGACCCAGTACTTC. Translated: CASKLAGGETQYF.